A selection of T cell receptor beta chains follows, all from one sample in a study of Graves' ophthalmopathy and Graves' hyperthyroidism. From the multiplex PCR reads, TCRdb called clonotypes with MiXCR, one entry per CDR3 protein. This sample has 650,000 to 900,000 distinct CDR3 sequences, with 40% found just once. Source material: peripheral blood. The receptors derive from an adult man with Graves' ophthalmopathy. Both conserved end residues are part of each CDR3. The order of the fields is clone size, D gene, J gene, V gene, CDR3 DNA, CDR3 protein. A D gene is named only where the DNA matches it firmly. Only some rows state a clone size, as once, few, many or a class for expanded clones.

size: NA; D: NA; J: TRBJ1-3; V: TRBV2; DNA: TGTGCCAGTCCTGATAGACAGGACTCTGGAAACACCATATATTTT; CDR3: CASPDRQDSGNTIYF
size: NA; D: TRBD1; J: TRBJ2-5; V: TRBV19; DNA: TGTGCCAGTGGGACAGCAAACACCGGGGAGACCCAGTACTTC; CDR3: CASGTANTGETQYF
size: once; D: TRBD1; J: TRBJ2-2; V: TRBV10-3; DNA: TGTGCCACAAAACAGGGGCTCACCGGGGAGCTGTTTTTT; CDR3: CATKQGLTGELFF
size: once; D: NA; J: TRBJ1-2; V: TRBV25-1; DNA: TGTGCCGGTAGTCACAGGGCGGCCGGCTACACCTTC; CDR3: CAGSHRAAGYTF
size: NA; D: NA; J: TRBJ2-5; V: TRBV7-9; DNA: TGTGCCAGCAGCTTAACGGGTCCCCAGTACTTC; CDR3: CASSLTGPQYF
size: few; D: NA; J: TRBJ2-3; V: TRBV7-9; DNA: TGTGCCAGCAGCTTCAATCGGCCGCCAGATACGCAGTATTTT; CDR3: CASSFNRPPDTQYF
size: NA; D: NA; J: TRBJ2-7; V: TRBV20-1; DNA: TGCAGTGCTAGATTGGTCAGGGAATACGAGCAGTACTTC; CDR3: CSARLVREYEQYF
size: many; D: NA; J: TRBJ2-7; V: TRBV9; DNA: TGTGCCAGCAGCGTAGAGGGTTCCGGGAGTATTCGCGAGCAGTACTTC; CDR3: CASSVEGSGSIREQYF
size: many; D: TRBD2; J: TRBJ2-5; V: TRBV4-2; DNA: TGTGCCAGCAGCCAAGGCTGGAGCGGGGTCCAAGAGACCCAGTACTTC; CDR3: CASSQGWSGVQETQYF
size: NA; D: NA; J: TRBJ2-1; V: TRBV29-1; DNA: TGCAGCGGTGCACACAGGGATGCCTACAATGAGCAGTTCTTC; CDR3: CSGAHRDAYNEQFF
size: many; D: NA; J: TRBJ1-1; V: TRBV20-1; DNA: TGCAGTGCTAGAAAGGGCGACACTGAAGCTTTCTTT; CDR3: CSARKGDTEAFF
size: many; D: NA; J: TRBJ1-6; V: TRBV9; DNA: TGTGCCAGCAGCCCGAGTCGCGGTCTACAATCACCCCTCCACTTT; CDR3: CASSPSRGLQSPLHF
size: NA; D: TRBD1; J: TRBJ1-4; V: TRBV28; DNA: TGTGCCAGCAGTTCCGGGACAGGGAGAGCAAAACTGTTTTTT; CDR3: CASSSGTGRAKLFF
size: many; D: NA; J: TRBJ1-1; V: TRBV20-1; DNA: TGCAGTGCTAGTGCCGGGAACATGGGCACTGAAGCTTTCTTT; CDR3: CSASAGNMGTEAFF
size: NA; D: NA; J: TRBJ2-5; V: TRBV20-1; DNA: TGTAGTGCTAGAGAGGCGGCGGTAGTACCCCACGAGACCCAGTACTTC; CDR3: CSAREAAVVPHETQYF
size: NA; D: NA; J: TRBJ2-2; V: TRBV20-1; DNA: TGCAGTGCTTATGCCGGGTTCGCTAACACCGGGGAGCTGTTTTTT; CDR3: CSAYAGFANTGELFF
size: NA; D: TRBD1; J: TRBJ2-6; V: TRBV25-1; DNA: TGTGCCAGCAGTGCTGACAGGGGGGCTGGGGCCAACGTCCTGACTTTC; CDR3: CASSADRGAGANVLTF
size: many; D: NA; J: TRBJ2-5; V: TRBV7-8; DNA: TGTGCCAGCAGCCAGATCCGTTCGGGGCCGATGAGAGAGACCCAGTACTTC; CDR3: CASSQIRSGPMRETQYF
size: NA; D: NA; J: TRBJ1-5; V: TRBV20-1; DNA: TGCAGTGCCATGCCCCCTCGGGGGGACAATCAGCCCCAGCATTTT; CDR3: CSAMPPRGDNQPQHF
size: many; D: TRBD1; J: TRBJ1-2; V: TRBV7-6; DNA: TGTGCCAGCAGCTTAGGTCCGGACAGGGAGATTGGCTACACCTTC; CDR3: CASSLGPDREIGYTF
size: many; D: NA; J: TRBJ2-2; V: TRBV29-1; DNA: TGCAGCGTCTCGACTAGTGAGGTCACCGGGGAGCTGTTTTTT; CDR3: CSVSTSEVTGELFF
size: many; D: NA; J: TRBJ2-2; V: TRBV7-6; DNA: TGTGCCAGCACTACCAACAGGGGAGGAGGGGAGCTGTTTTTT; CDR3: CASTTNRGGGELFF
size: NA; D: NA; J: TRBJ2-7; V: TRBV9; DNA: TGTGCCAGCAGTTTAGCGTCAACCGTCACCTACGAGCAGTACTTC; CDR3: CASSLASTVTYEQYF
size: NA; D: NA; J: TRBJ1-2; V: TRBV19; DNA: TGTGCCAGTAGTCCACAAGGATCCAGGGGCGATACTAACTATGGCTACACCTTC; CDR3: CASSPQGSRGDTNYGYTF
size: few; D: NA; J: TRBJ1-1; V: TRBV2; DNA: TGTGCCAGCAGAACAGGGAGCGGCACTGAAGCTTTCTTT; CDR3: CASRTGSGTEAFF
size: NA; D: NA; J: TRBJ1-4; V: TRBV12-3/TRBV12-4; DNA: TGTGCCAGCAGTGCCGGACAAGATGAAAAACTGTTTTTT; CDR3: CASSAGQDEKLFF
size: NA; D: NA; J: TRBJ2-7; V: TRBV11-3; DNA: TGTGCCAGCAGAGGGCCCTACTACGAGCAGTACTTC; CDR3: CASRGPYYEQYF